These T cell receptor beta chains were read from a single sample in a study of T-cell reconstitution after alpha-beta-depleted transplantation in children. Each CDR3 protein is one row after TCRdb ran MiXCR on the PCR reads. The sample yields 200,000 to 300,000 distinct CDR3 sequences, around 12% seen once. The source was PBMCs from the stem cell graft donor, collected from the stem cell graft. The receptors here all came from a human donor who donated a stem cell graft to a child with acute lymphoblastic leukemia. CDR3s include the opening cysteine and the closing phenylalanine or tryptophan. Each record gives: V gene, D gene, CDR3 length, clone size, J gene, CDR3 DNA, CDR3 protein. D genes are given only for firm matches. Clone size, where shown, is once, few, many, or a class for clones that have expanded.

TRBV28	NA	15	many	TRBJ2-4	TGTGCCAGCAGTTTGGCAGGGCCCATCAAAAACATTCAGTACTTC	CASSLAGPIKNIQYF
TRBV7-2	NA	16	many	TRBJ1-5	TGTGCCAGCAGCTCCCATCAGACAGGTTTTAATCAGCCCCAGCATTTT	CASSSHQTGFNQPQHF
TRBV11-1	TRBD2	17	NA	TRBJ2-1	TGTGCCAGCAGCTTCCCCAGGGTGACTAGCGGAGACCATGAGCAGTTCTTC	CASSFPRVTSGDHEQFF
TRBV6-6	TRBD1	23	many	TRBJ2-2	TGTGCCAGCAGCCGACAATACAATCTCCTACAATTGGCAGGGGGAAGTGGCACCGGGGAGCTGTTTTTT	CASSRQYNLLQLAGGSGTGELFF
TRBV10-3	TRBD2	14	many	TRBJ2-7	TGTGCCATCAGTGATTCTAGCGGGGGATACGAGCAGTACTTC	CAISDSSGGYEQYF
TRBV5-6	TRBD1	16	many	TRBJ2-4	TGTGCCAGCAGCGTCCACAGGGGACCGGGCAAAAACATTCAGTACTTC	CASSVHRGPGKNIQYF
TRBV7-9	NA	13	few	TRBJ1-2	TGTGCCAGCAGCTTAGCGTCGGCGGAAGGCTACACCTTC	CASSLASAEGYTF
TRBV19	NA	15	many	TRBJ2-3	TGTGCCAGTAGTATTCTGTCAACTAGCACAGATACGCAGTATTTT	CASSILSTSTDTQYF
TRBV12-5	NA	12	many	TRBJ2-7	TGTGCTAGTGGTTTGAGTTCTTACGAGCAGTACTTC	CASGLSSYEQYF
TRBV6-2/TRBV6-3	NA	18	many	TRBJ2-3	TGTGCCAGCAGTTACTCCCACCGGGGGCGGGAGTACACAGATACGCAGTATTTT	CASSYSHRGREYTDTQYF
TRBV6-4	TRBD2	18	many	TRBJ2-7	TGTGCCAGCAGAACGGGACTAGCGGGAGAGGTGATTAACGACGAGCAGTACTTC	CASRTGLAGEVINDEQYF
TRBV5-1	NA	15	NA	TRBJ2-1	TGCGCCAGCAGCTTGCCAGGGGCCCAGGGCAATGAGCAGTTCTTC	CASSLPGAQGNEQFF
TRBV5-1	NA	15	many	TRBJ1-5	TGCGCCAGCAGCTTGGGGCCAGGGAGGTTGCAGCCCCAGCATTTT	CASSLGPGRLQPQHF
TRBV12-3/TRBV12-4	TRBD1	15	many	TRBJ1-3	TGTGCCAGCAGTCGTACAGGGGGCTCGGGAAACACCATATATTTT	CASSRTGGSGNTIYF
TRBV27	TRBD1	14	many	TRBJ1-2	TGTGCCAGCAGTTTATCGACAGGGTTCTATGGCTACACCTTC	CASSLSTGFYGYTF
TRBV12-3/TRBV12-4	TRBD2	11	NA	TRBJ2-1	TGTGCCAGCAGTACTAGCGGGTTTGAGTTCTTC	CASSTSGFEFF